Detailed here is one T cell receptor (beta chain). The antigen it recognizes is unknown. One base away there is no much larger clone; base qualities are not given. The CDR3 numbers 13 residues from cysteine through phenylalanine. Only the CDR3 DNA is retained, 39 bases long and in frame from the first base. The CDR1 and CDR2 encoded by the germline V gene are SNHLY and FYNNEI. A distance of 11 bases separates the germline ends of V and J, which lose 6 bases and 3 bases respectively. The sample comes from a study of blood T cell repertoires in COVID-19 (dated by TCRdb to 2020 to 2022). Regarding the research as a whole: Collaborator samples came from the United States, Italy and Spain and covered acute and convalescent phases of COVID-19. The prospective study material was composed of cDNA or gDNA derived from T cells, B-cell-depleted T cells, or PBMCs. Subjects who had been exposed to COVID-19, were actively infected with it, or had recovered from it provided the deeply sampled blood TCRbeta repertoires that made up the dataset. A freely available public database, intended as a resource for researchers studying the immune response to SARS-CoV-2, is where the repertoires were released. Samples came from the ongoing ImmuneRACE study (first 160 participants) plus 1,254 subjects from 6 global collaborators. The sample metadata nearly always contained a de-identified subject ID, COVID-19 status, age in years and sex. HLA class I and class II types, where available, came from metadata supplied by the sample provider rather than from assay-based typing. General study outcomes and caveats: How much clinical and demographic metadata was included differed by source and by participant, and the metadata was provided uncurated.

TCRbeta CDR3 regions were amplified from genomic DNA by means of the immunoSEQ Assay, a bias-controlled multiplex PCR. The published analysis was carried out like this. The number of nucleated cells in each sample was estimated from the amplification of reference gene primers within the assay. To quantify the absolute abundance of each unique TCRbeta CDR3 rearrangement, sequence reads were collapsed and filtered. Productive Simpson clonality was computed per sample as the square root of Simpson's diversity index over productive rearrangements. TCRdb carries this immuneACCESS record with in-frame sequences only. Its versions omit some clonotypes, under half of them owing to an unresolved V gene in the studies checked, with the rest unexplained. The V and J calls and clone size come from that table; D and trimming were worked out from the DNA. This sample lists tens of thousands of clones; around 80% were detected once. The ten biggest clones cover about 10% of the sample.

Whole blood was collected in K2EDTA tubes by collaborating institutions according to the institutions' own protocols. For TCRbeta analysis, collaborators shipped samples in one of three forms: frozen whole blood, isolated PBMCs, or DNA extracted from either of those sample types. The sequence was obtained from a man in his sixties with acute or convalescent COVID-19. The sequence links TRBV2 to TRBJ1-2, with TRBD1 as a weak D call on 6 bases. Sequencing was performed on peripheral blood. The CDR3 here reads CASSGGGDYGYTF. The DNA is TGTGCCAGCAGCGGGGGGGGCGACTATGGCTACACCTTC.